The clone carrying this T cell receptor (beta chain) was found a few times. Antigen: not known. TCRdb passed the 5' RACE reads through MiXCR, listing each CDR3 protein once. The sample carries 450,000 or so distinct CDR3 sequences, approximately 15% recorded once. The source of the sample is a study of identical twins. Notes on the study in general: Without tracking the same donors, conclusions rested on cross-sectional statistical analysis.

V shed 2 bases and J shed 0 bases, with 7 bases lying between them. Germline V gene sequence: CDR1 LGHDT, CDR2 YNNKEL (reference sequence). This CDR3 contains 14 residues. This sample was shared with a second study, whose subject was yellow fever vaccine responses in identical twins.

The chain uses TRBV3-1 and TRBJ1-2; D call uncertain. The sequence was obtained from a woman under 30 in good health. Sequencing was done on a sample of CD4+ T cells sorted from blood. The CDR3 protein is CASSQREANYGYTF. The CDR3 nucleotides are TGTGCCAGCAGCCAACGAGAGGCTAACTATGGCTACACCTTC.